This T cell receptor beta chain was identified during a study of blood T cell repertoires in COVID-19. Whole-study context: The samples span acute and convalescent COVID-19 from the United States, Italy and Spain. Sources were T cells, B-cell-depleted T cells, or PBMCs; the material itself was cDNA or gDNA.

Study processing details: Estimation of nucleated cell counts was performed using reference gene primer amplification. Profiled with immunoSEQ multiplex PCR; TCRdb holds only in-frame clones, not every one. The V and J calls and clone size were taken over from that table, and D and trimming were inferred from the DNA. The table lists around 220,000 clones, about 90% of them singletons. Germline lookup yields CDR1 MNHEY and CDR2 SVGAGI. V was clipped by 3 bases and J by 8 bases, with 13 bases between them. The length of the CDR3 is 14 residues. The chain couples TRBV6-5 to TRBJ1-4; D not resolved. The source material was PBMCs or T cells enriched from blood (not recorded which). The TCR sequence derives from a woman in her fifties or sixties with acute COVID-19. The CDR3 loop is CASSYRGSREKLFF. In DNA form, the CDR3 reads TGTGCCAGCAGTTATCGCGGATCCCGCGAAAAACTGTTTTTT.